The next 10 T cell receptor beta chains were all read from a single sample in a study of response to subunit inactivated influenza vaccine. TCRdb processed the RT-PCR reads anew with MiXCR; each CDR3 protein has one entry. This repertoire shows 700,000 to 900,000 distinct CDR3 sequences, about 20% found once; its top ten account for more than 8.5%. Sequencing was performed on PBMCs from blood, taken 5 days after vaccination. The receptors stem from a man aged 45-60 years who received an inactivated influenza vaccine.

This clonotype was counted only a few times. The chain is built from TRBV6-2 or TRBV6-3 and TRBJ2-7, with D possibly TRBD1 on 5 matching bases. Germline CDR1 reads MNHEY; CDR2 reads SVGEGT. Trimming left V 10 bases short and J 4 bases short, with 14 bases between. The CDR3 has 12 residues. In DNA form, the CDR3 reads TGTGCCATCTCTTGGTCAGGGTACGAGCAGTACTTC. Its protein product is CAISWSGYEQYF.

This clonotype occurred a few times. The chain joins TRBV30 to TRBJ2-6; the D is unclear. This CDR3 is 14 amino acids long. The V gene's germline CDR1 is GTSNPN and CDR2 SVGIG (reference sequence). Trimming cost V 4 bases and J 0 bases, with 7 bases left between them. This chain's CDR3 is CAWTQHSGANVLTF. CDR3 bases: TGTGCCTGGACTCAGCACTCTGGGGCCAACGTCCTGACTTTC. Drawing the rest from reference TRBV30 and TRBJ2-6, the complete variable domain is SQTIHQWPATLVQPVGSPLSLECTVEGTSNPNLYWYRQAAGRGLQLLFYSVGIGQISSEVPQNLSASRPQDRQFILSSKKLLLSDSGFYLCAWTQHSGANVLTFGAGSRLTVL.

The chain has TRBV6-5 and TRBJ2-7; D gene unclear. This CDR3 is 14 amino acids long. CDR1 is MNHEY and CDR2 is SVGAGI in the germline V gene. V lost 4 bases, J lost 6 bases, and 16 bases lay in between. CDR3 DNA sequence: TGTGCCAGCAGTTTGATGACTTCTACCCCCGAGCAGTACTTC. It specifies CASSLMTSTPEQYF.

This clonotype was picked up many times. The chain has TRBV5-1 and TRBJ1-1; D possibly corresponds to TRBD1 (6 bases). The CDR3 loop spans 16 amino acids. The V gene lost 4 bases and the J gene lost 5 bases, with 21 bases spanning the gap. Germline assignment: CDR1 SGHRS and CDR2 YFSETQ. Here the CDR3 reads CASSAPWGGSGTEAFF. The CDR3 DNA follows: TGCGCCAGCAGCGCGCCCTGGGGGGGCTCGGGGACTGAAGCTTTCTTT.

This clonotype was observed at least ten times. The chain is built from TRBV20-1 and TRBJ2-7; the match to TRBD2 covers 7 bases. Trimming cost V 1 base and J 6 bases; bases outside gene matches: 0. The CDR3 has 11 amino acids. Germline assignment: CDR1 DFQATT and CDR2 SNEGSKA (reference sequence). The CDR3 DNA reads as TGCAGTGCTAGAGGGGGGGGCGAGCAGTACTTC. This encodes CSARGGGEQYF.

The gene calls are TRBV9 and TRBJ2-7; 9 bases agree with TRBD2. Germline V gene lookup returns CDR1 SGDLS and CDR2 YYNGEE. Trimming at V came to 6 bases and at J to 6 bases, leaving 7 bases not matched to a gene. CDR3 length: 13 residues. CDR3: CASTSGLAGEQYF. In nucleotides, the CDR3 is TGTGCCAGCACCTCGGGACTAGCCGGCGAGCAGTACTTC.

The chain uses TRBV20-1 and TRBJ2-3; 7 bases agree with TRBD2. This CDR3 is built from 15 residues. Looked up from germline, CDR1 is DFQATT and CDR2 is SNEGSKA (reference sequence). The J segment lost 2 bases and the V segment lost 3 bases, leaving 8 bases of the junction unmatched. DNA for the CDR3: TGCAGTGCTAGGGGATCCAGCGGGACCACAGATACGCAGTATTTT. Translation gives CSARGSSGTTDTQYF.

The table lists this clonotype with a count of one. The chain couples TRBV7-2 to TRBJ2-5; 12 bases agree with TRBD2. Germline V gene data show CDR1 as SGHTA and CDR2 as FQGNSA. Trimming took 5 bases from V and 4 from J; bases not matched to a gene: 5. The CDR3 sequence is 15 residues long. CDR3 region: CASSRTSGEGETQYF. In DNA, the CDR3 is TGTGCCAGCAGCCGGACTAGCGGGGAGGGAGAGACCCAGTACTTC.

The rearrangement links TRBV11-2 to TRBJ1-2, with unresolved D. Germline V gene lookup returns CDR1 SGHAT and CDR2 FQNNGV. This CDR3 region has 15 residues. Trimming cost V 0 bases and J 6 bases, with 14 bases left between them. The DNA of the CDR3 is TGTGCCAGCAGCTTAGACTGGTTTCCGCTTGATGGCTACACCTTC. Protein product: CASSLDWFPLDGYTF.

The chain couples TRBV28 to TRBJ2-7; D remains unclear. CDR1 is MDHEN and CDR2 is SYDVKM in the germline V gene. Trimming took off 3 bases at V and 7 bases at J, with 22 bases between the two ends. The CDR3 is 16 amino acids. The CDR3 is CASSFRPAGRLVEQYF. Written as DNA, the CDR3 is TGTGCCAGCAGTTTCCGGCCGGCTGGACGGCTAGTGGAGCAGTACTTC.